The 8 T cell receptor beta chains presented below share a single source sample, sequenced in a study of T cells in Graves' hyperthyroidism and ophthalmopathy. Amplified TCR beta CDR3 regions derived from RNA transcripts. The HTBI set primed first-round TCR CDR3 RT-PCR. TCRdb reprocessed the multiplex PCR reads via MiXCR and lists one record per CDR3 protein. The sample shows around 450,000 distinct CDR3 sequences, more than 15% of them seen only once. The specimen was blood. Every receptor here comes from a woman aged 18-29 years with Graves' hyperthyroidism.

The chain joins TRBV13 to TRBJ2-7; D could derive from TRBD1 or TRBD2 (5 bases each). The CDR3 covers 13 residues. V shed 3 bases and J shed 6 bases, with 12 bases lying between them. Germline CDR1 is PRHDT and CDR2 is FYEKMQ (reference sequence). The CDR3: CASSLGPVGEQYF. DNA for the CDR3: TGTGCCAGCAGCTTGGGACCGGTGGGCGAGCAGTACTTC.

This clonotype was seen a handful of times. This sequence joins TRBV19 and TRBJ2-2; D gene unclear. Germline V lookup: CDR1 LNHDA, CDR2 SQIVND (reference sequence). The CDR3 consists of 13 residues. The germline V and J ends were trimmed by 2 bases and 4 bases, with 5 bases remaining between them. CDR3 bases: TGTGCCAGTAGTATACAACGCACCGGGGAGCTGTTTTTT. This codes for CASSIQRTGELFF.

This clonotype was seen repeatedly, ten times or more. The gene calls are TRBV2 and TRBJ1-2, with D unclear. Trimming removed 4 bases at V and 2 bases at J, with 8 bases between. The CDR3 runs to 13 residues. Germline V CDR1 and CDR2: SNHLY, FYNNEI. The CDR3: CASSGSINYGYTF. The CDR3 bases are TGTGCCAGCAGTGGGAGCATCAACTATGGCTACACCTTC. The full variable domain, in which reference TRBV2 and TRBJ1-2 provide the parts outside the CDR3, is EPEVTQTPSHQVTQMGQEVILRCVPISNHLYFYWYRQILGQKVEFLVSFYNNEISEKSEIFDDQFSVERPDGSNFTLKIRSTKLEDSAMYFCASSGSINYGYTFGSGTRLTVV.

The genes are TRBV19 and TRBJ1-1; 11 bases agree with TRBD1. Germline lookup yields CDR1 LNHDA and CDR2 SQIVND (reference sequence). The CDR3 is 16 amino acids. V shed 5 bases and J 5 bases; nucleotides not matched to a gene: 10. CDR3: CASSVGTGGLGTEAFF. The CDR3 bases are TGTGCCAGTAGTGTCGGGACAGGGGGATTGGGGACTGAAGCTTTCTTT.

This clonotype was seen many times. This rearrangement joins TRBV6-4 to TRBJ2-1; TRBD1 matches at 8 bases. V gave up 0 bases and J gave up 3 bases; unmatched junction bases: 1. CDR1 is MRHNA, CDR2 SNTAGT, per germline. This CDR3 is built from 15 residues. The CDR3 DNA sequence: TGTGCCAGCAGTGACTCTACAGGGGGCTACAATGAGCAGTTCTTC. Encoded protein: CASSDSTGGYNEQFF.

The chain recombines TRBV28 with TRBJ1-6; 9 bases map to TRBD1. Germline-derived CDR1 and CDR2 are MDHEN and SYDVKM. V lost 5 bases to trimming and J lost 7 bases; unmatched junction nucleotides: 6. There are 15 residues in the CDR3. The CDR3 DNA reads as TGTGCCAGCAGTCCCCGGACAGGGGAGAATTCACCCCTCCACTTT. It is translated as CASSPRTGENSPLHF.

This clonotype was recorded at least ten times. CDR3 nucleotide sequence: TGCAGCGTGGGACAGGTAGAACGTGAGACCCAGTACTTC. Protein product: CSVGQVERETQYF. The gene calls are TRBV29-1 and TRBJ2-5; 8 bases fit TRBD1. Losses at the gene ends were 6 bases for V and 5 bases for J; bases not matched to a gene: 8. Germline lookup yields CDR1 SQVTM and CDR2 ANQGSEA. CDR3 length: 13 residues.

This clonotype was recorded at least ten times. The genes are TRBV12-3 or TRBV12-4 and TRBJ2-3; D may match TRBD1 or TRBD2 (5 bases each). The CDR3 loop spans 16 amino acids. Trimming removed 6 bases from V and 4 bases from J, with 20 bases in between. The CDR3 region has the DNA TGTGCCAGCAGAGAACGGGGCCAAACGTTCCCAGATACGCAGTATTTT. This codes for CASRERGQTFPDTQYF.